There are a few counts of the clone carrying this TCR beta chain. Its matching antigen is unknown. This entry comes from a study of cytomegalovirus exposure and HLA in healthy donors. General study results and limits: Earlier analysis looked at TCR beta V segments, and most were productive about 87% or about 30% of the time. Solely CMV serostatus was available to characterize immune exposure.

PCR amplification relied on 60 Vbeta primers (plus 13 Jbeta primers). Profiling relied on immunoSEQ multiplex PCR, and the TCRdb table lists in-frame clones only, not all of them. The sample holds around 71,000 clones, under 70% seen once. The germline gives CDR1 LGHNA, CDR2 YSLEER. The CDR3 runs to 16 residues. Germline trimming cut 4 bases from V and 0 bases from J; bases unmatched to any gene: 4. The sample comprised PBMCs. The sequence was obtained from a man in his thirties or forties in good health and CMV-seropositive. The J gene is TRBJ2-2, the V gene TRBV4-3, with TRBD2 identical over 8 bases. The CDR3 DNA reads TGCGCCAGCAGCCGTCCGGGGGGGACGAACACCGGGGAGCTGTTTTTT. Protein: CASSRPGGTNTGELFF.